This T cell receptor beta chain is from a study of cytomegalovirus exposure and HLA in healthy donors. This clone appeared once. After removal of 7 bases from V and 6 bases from J, the junction contained 6 bases not matched to a gene. Germline V gene lookup returns CDR1 SGHAT and CDR2 FQDESV (reference sequence). The CDR3 spans 12 residues. Vbeta (60) and Jbeta (13) primers were used in the PCR. Only in-frame clones appear in the TCRdb table, and some are missing; sequencing was by immunoSEQ multiplex PCR. Among approximately 160,000 clones listed, roughly 82% were seen once. The clonotype comes from a girl aged 5-17 years in good health and CMV-seropositive. The specimen was PBMCs. This chain joins TRBV11-1 and TRBJ2-7; 7 bases align to TRBD1. In DNA form, the CDR3 reads TGTGCCAGCACCCTGAGGGGGCGCGAGCAGTACTTC. The encoded protein is CASTLRGREQYF.